The 17 T cell receptor beta chains in this list originate from one sample, sequenced in a study of vaccination and CD4 T cells after COVID-19. Their specific antigens are unknown. The treatment is: approximately nine-day PBMC culture with coronavirus spike peptide pools or control peptides (ViraFEST assay). Cultured CD4+ T cell DNA was sequenced using the Oncomine TCR Beta short-read assay. TCRdb called the PCR reads again in MiXCR, with one record for every CDR3 protein. The sample shows roughly 12,000 distinct CDR3 sequences, more than 30% of them seen only once. The sample consisted of CD4+ T cells from blood, cultured in vitro, taken after SARS-CoV-2 vaccination. The source is a human donor who had recovered from COVID-19.

By sample fraction, this clonotype is medium-sized. The rearrangement links TRBV6-1 to TRBJ2-7; no reliable D call. Trimming shortened V by 6 bases and J by 2 bases, and 11 bases separated the two germline ends. CDR1 is MNHNS, CDR2 SASEGT, per germline. This CDR3 has 13 amino acids. CDR3 in amino acids: CASSRTETYEQYF. The CDR3 DNA reads as TGTGCCAGCAGCCGGACGGAGACCTACGAGCAGTACTTC.

V and J are TRBV19 and TRBJ2-7, with 9 bases fitting TRBD1. The trim removed 3 bases at V and 1 base at J, leaving 1 base unmatched. Germline V gene sequence: CDR1 LNHDA, CDR2 SQIVND (reference sequence). The CDR3 consists of 14 residues. The CDR3 region is CASSIGQGSYEQYF. The CDR3 bases are TGTGCCAGTAGTATTGGACAGGGGTCCTACGAGCAGTACTTC.

The chain couples TRBV11-2 to TRBJ2-1; unclear D gene. The germline V gene has CDR1 SGHAT and CDR2 FQNNGV. V was clipped by 7 bases and J by 10 bases, with 17 bases between them. The CDR3 covers 13 residues. CDR3 protein: CASNSIGLGEQFF. The CDR3 nucleotides read TGTGCCAGCAACTCAATTGGGCTAGGGGAGCAGTTCTTC.

The chain links TRBV7-2 to TRBJ2-7; weak D call: TRBD2 (6 bases). Trimming took off 5 bases at V and 7 bases at J, with 18 bases between the two ends. CDR1 and CDR2 from the germline V gene are SGHTA and FQGNSA. This CDR3 is built from 14 residues. The CDR3, as DNA: TGTGCCAGCAGCCCGAGGGTGGCGGGATGGGAGCAGTACTTC. It is translated as CASSPRVAGWEQYF.

The V and J genes are TRBV7-2 and TRBJ2-2; possibly TRBD1 or TRBD2 for D (5 bases each). This CDR3 spans 16 amino acids. V gave up 6 bases and J gave up 2 bases, with 16 bases separating them. The germline CDR1 and CDR2 sequences are SGHTA and FQGNSA. The CDR3 spells CASRKVFGANTGELFF. The CDR3 nucleotides are TGTGCCAGCAGGAAAGTATTCGGGGCAAACACCGGGGAGCTGTTTTTT.

This clonotype has just a few counts. This chain joins TRBV11-2 and TRBJ2-5; 10 positions match TRBD2. CDR1 and CDR2 (germline): SGHAT, FQNNGV. Germline trimming cut 7 bases from V and 6 bases from J; bases unmatched to any gene: 11. This CDR3 is built from 15 residues. The DNA of the CDR3 is TGTGCCAGCACCCGATCAGCGGGAGGGCCACAGACCCAGTACTTC. It translates to CASTRSAGGPQTQYF.

By its share, this clonotype is medium-sized. The chain joins TRBV15 to TRBJ1-5; possibly TRBD1 for D (5 bases). Trimming took off 1 base at V and 6 bases at J, with 16 bases between the two ends. CDR3 length equals 16 residues. Germline CDR1 and CDR2: LNHNV and YYDKDF (reference sequence). CDR3 protein: CATSRVGQGEGQPQHF. The CDR3 region has the DNA TGTGCCACCAGCAGAGTAGGGCAGGGTGAGGGTCAGCCCCAGCATTTT.

This clonotype has just a few counts. V and J are TRBV6-5 and TRBJ2-7; 8 nucleotides line up with TRBD2. This CDR3 is 15 amino acids long. Germline trimming cut 0 bases from V and 4 bases from J; bases unmatched to any gene: 5. The germline gives CDR1 MNHEY, CDR2 SVGAGI. This CDR3 is CASSYSAGGGYEQYF. As DNA, the CDR3 is TGTGCCAGCAGTTACTCGGCGGGAGGCGGGTACGAGCAGTACTTC.

This clonotype was counted between two and nine times. The chain has TRBV27 and TRBJ2-2; 9 bases agree with TRBD1. The CDR3 consists of 16 residues. Trimming cost V 2 bases and J 4 bases; bases outside gene matches: 5. Germline CDR1 reads MNHEY; CDR2 reads SMNVEV (reference sequence). The CDR3 spells CASSLRDRDITGELFF. DNA for the CDR3: TGTGCCAGCAGTTTAAGGGACAGGGATATCACCGGGGAGCTGTTTTTT.

To note about this clonotype: This CDR3 is missing its conserved last phenylalanine or tryptophan, likely due to a read error. The chain couples TRBV4-3 to TRBJ2-7; 8 nucleotides align to TRBD1. The germline V gene encodes CDR1 LGHNA and CDR2 YSLEER. Trimming took 2 bases from V and 2 from J; bases not matched to a gene: 5. The CDR3 covers 15 residues. This chain's CDR3 is CASSQLTGDTYEQYL. CDR3 sequence (DNA): TGCGCCAGCAGCCAACTGACAGGGGATACCTACGAGCAGTACCTC.

This clonotype was observed a handful of times. The chain joins TRBV7-2 to TRBJ1-6; D is perhaps TRBD1 (5 bases). Germline CDR1 and CDR2: SGHTA and FQGNSA. Trimming stripped 5 bases from V and 7 bases from J, with 15 bases between. This CDR3 is 15 amino acids long. CDR3 amino acids: CASSPRGVLNSPLHF. The CDR3 region has the DNA TGTGCCAGCAGCCCCCGGGGGGTTCTCAATTCACCCCTCCACTTT.

This clonotype was found once. V and J are TRBV6-5 and TRBJ1-1; D unresolved. The ends were cut back, 4 bases at V and 1 base at J, with 10 bases in the middle. Germline loops: CDR1 MNHEY, CDR2 SVGAGI. This CDR3 has 14 residues. The CDR3 loop is CASSSRVSNTEAFF. As DNA, the CDR3 is TGTGCCAGCAGTTCACGAGTTTCGAACACTGAAGCTTTCTTT.

The V call is TRBV29-1, the J call TRBJ2-7; 10 positions agree with TRBD1. With 6 bases clipped from V and 5 bases from J, the junction kept 4 bases outside the gene matches. Looked up from germline, CDR1 is SQVTM and CDR2 is ANQGSEA. The CDR3 contains 12 residues. The CDR3 DNA follows: TGCAGCGTCCGGACAGGGGGGGACGAGCAGTACTTC. Translation: CSVRTGGDEQYF.

This clonotype occurred a few times. The chain's CDR3 is CASSEYGTGVSPLHF. The CDR3 DNA is TGTGCCAGCAGTGAATACGGGACAGGGGTTTCACCCCTCCACTTT. V is TRBV25-1 and J is TRBJ1-6; 10 bases fit TRBD1. Trimming took 0 bases from V and 9 from J; bases not matched to a gene: 2. Germline CDR1 MGHDK, CDR2 SYGVNS. CDR3 length equals 15 residues.

This chain links TRBV19 with TRBJ1-2; D uncertain. Trimming removed 3 bases at V and 1 base at J, with 12 bases between. This CDR3 region has 15 residues. Looked up from germline, CDR1 is LNHDA and CDR2 is SQIVND (reference sequence). As DNA, the CDR3 is TGTGCCAGTAGTATGGGCAGGAACGATAACTATGGCTACACCTTC. Its translation is CASSMGRNDNYGYTF.

The chain carries TRBV19 and TRBJ2-3; TRBD1 matches 7 bases. The CDR3 consists of 14 residues. Germline V lookup: CDR1 LNHDA, CDR2 SQIVND (reference sequence). J was trimmed by 0 bases and V by 6 bases; bases with no gene match: 3. The CDR3 DNA reads as TGTGCCAGTAGCCAACAGGGGAGCACAGATACGCAGTATTTT. It yields the protein CASSQQGSTDTQYF.

V is TRBV9 and J is TRBJ2-2, with a tentative D call TRBD2 (6 bases). The CDR3 sequence is 16 residues long. Per the germline V gene, CDR1 is SGDLS and CDR2 is YYNGEE. The V and J ends lost 4 bases and 7 bases respectively, with 20 bases between them. DNA for the CDR3: TGTGCCAGCAGCTTCTCCGACGGGAGAATGGTCGGGGAGCTGTTTTTT. Amino acid sequence: CASSFSDGRMVGELFF.